This passage covers 29 T cell receptor beta chains from one sample sequenced in a study of cytomegalovirus exposure and HLA in healthy donors. Use of 60 Vbeta and 13 Jbeta primers characterized the PCR. Measured with immunoSEQ multiplex PCR; TCRdb has only the in-frame clones, and not every one. The data contain 150,000 or so clones, roughly 85% of them singletons. Sequencing was performed on PBMCs. The receptors stem from a man aged 40-49 years in good health and CMV-seropositive.

The gene calls are TRBV6-5 and TRBJ2-7, with 8 positions matching TRBD2. Germline loops: CDR1 MNHEY, CDR2 SVGAGI. The length of the CDR3 is 15 residues. Germline trimming cut 6 bases from V and 6 bases from J; bases unmatched to any gene: 13. CDR3 nucleotides: TGTGCCAGCAGACCCTCAAGGGCGGGAGGTGGCGAGCAGTACTTC. It encodes CASRPSRAGGGEQYF.

The rearrangement uses TRBV7-3 and TRBJ2-3; TRBD2 agrees at 8 bases. The CDR3 runs to 16 residues. Unmatched junction bases numbered 15, after V lost 7 bases and J lost 6 bases. From germline, CDR1 is SGHTA and CDR2 FQGTGA. The CDR3 sequence: CASNLGLATLHDTQYF. The DNA of the CDR3 is TGTGCCAGCAACCTTGGACTAGCAACGCTACATGATACGCAGTATTTT.

The chain is built from TRBV28 and TRBJ1-5; the match to TRBD1 covers 10 bases. J lost 10 bases, V lost 4 bases, and 10 bases had no gene match. Germline lookup yields CDR1 MDHEN and CDR2 SYDVKM. This CDR3 is built from 15 residues. The CDR3: CASSSGGGQGLPQHF. CDR3 DNA sequence: TGTGCCAGCAGTTCCGGGGGGGGACAGGGGTTACCCCAGCATTTT.

The J gene is TRBJ2-7, the V gene TRBV7-3; possible D gene TRBD2, 6 bases. This CDR3 region has 15 residues. The germline CDR1 and CDR2 sequences are SGHTA and FQGTGA. Trimming removed 3 bases at V and 4 bases at J, with 16 bases between. The CDR3 reads CASSFLGERAYEQYF. In DNA, the CDR3 is TGTGCCAGCAGCTTCCTCGGGGAGCGGGCTTACGAGCAGTACTTC.

V and J are TRBV4-2 and TRBJ2-3; 7 bases line up with TRBD2. V shed 0 bases and J 3 bases; nucleotides not matched to a gene: 9. Germline V lookup: CDR1 LGHNA, CDR2 YNFKEQ. The CDR3 is 17 residues long. The CDR3 DNA follows: TGTGCCAGCAGCCAAGATCTGGCGGGAGAGGTGACAGATACGCAGTATTTT. The encoded protein is CASSQDLAGEVTDTQYF.

The chain combines TRBV5-1 with TRBJ1-2; 12 nucleotides line up with TRBD1. CDR3 length equals 16 residues. V trimming: 4 bases; J trimming: 4 bases; junction bases outside the gene matches: 8. CDR1 is SGHRS, CDR2 YFSETQ, per germline. CDR3: CASSHGTGGRFYGYTF. CDR3 DNA sequence: TGCGCCAGCAGCCATGGGACAGGGGGCCGGTTCTATGGCTACACCTTC.

This rearrangement joins TRBV19 to TRBJ1-1, with 7 nucleotides matching TRBD1. V shed 6 bases and J 6 bases; nucleotides not matched to a gene: 10. CDR3 length equals 14 residues. Germline V gives CDR1 LNHDA, CDR2 SQIVND (reference sequence). The CDR3 is CASREQGRWAEAFF. The DNA for the CDR3 is TGTGCCAGTAGGGAACAGGGGAGGTGGGCTGAAGCTTTCTTT.

The chain couples TRBV6-6 to TRBJ1-1; 7 nucleotides align to TRBD1. This CDR3 is 16 amino acids long. The germline V gene has CDR1 MNHNY and CDR2 SVGAGI (reference sequence). V was pared by 6 bases and J by 0 bases, with 10 bases of the junction left unmatched. DNA of the CDR3: TGTGCCAGCAGCGAACCGGGACAGCTTATGAACACTGAAGCTTTCTTT. Protein product: CASSEPGQLMNTEAFF.

This clone was detected once. The J gene is TRBJ2-7, the V gene TRBV10-3, with D perhaps TRBD2 (5 bases). In germline, CDR1 is ENHRY, CDR2 SYGVKD. V was trimmed by 3 bases and J by 3 bases, leaving 15 bases between them. This CDR3 is built from 15 residues. Here the CDR3 reads CAISDRLTDYYEQYF. CDR3 DNA sequence: TGTGCCATCAGTGATCGGCTAACCGACTACTACGAGCAGTACTTC.

This clone was counted only a few times. The rearrangement uses TRBV9 and TRBJ2-2; the match to TRBD1 covers 8 bases. Germline CDR1 SGDLS, CDR2 YYNGEE. J gave up 1 base and V 0 bases, and 5 bases lay outside the gene matches. The CDR3 sequence is 17 residues long. Here the CDR3 reads CASSVAGDRMNTGELFF. The CDR3 region has the DNA TGTGCCAGCAGCGTAGCTGGGGACAGGATGAACACCGGGGAGCTGTTTTTT.

This chain joins TRBV6-5 and TRBJ2-7, with TRBD2 matching over 11 bases. Unmatched junction bases numbered 4, after V lost 6 bases and J lost 0 bases. The CDR3 loop spans 15 amino acids. Germline V gives CDR1 MNHEY, CDR2 SVGAGI. In nucleotides, the CDR3 is TGTGCCAGCAGGACGACTAGCGGGGCCTCCTACGAGCAGTACTTC. Translation gives CASRTTSGASYEQYF.

This clone has only one observation. The chain combines TRBV7-2 with TRBJ2-5; 12 bases fit TRBD2. J lost 7 bases, V lost 5 bases, and 8 bases had no gene match. Germline loops: CDR1 SGHTA, CDR2 FQGNSA. The CDR3 is made up of 15 amino acids. The CDR3 spells CASSTGLAGVGTQYF. CDR3 coding DNA: TGTGCCAGCAGCACGGGACTAGCGGGTGTCGGGACCCAGTACTTC.

This clone was seen a handful of times. The chain combines TRBV4-1 with TRBJ2-1; 7 bases are shared with TRBD2. This CDR3 region has 16 residues. Per germline, CDR1 MGHRA and CDR2 YSYEKL. J was trimmed by 2 bases and V by 4 bases; bases with no gene match: 8. Here the CDR3 reads CASSPGLLAAYNEQFF. The DNA for the CDR3 is TGCGCCAGCAGCCCTGGTCTCCTAGCGGCCTACAATGAGCAGTTCTTC.

The chain has TRBV7-9 and TRBJ2-3, with unresolved D. This CDR3 region has 17 residues. The V end lost 1 base, the J end lost 0 bases, and 14 bases lay between the germline ends. The germline V gene encodes CDR1 SEHNR and CDR2 FQNEAQ (reference sequence). CDR3 amino acids: CASSLDPFEASTDTQYF. For the CDR3, the DNA is TGTGCCAGCAGCTTAGATCCATTTGAAGCGAGCACAGATACGCAGTATTTT.

The chain has TRBV7-8 and TRBJ2-1; D is ambiguous. The CDR3 runs 15 residues. Trimming shortened V by 2 bases and J by 3 bases, and 11 bases separated the two germline ends. Germline V gene lookup returns CDR1 SGHVS and CDR2 FQNEAQ. The CDR3 DNA is TGTGCCAGCAGCTTAAGGCAGGTGGACTACAATGAGCAGTTCTTC. Amino acid sequence: CASSLRQVDYNEQFF.

J is TRBJ2-2 and V is TRBV7-6; TRBD1 is a possible D gene (7 bases). Germline CDR1 and CDR2: SGHVS and FNYEAQ. The CDR3 extends over 16 amino acids. The V end lost 2 bases, the J end lost 7 bases, and 17 bases lay between the germline ends. CDR3 region: CASSLRQGGSVGELFF. CDR3 DNA sequence: TGTGCCAGCAGCTTAAGACAGGGAGGATCGGTCGGGGAGCTGTTTTTT.

The genes are TRBV5-1 and TRBJ2-5; possible D gene TRBD2, 5 bases. V gave up 0 bases and J gave up 1 base, with 16 bases separating them. Germline V gene sequence: CDR1 SGHRS, CDR2 YFSETQ. This CDR3 spans 17 amino acids. The CDR3 is CASSLVAGVRLQETQYF. CDR3 DNA sequence: TGCGCCAGCAGCTTGGTGGCGGGCGTGAGACTCCAAGAGACCCAGTACTTC.

The rearrangement joins TRBV7-8 to TRBJ2-3; maybe TRBD2 (5 bases). CDR3 size: 14 residues. Trimming stripped 5 bases from V and 3 bases from J, with 12 bases between. The germline V gene has CDR1 SGHVS and CDR2 FQNEAQ. The CDR3 loop reads CASSPRTQTDTQYF. CDR3 nucleotide sequence: TGTGCCAGCAGCCCCAGGACTCAGACAGATACGCAGTATTTT.

This clone came up once. The chain is built from TRBV11-1 and TRBJ2-1; 16 positions agree with TRBD2. Germline CDR1 SGHAT, CDR2 FQDESV (reference sequence). After removal of 5 bases from V and 1 base from J, the junction contained 5 bases not matched to a gene. This CDR3 has 18 residues. The CDR3 DNA reads TGTGCCAGCAGCCCCGGGACTAGCGGGAGGGCATCCTACAATGAGCAGTTCTTC. Translated, it gives CASSPGTSGRASYNEQFF.

Here the CDR3 reads CASSVTGITGNTIYF. The CDR3 nucleotides are TGTGCCAGCAGCGTCACAGGGATAACTGGAAACACCATATATTTT. This rearrangement joins TRBV9 to TRBJ1-3; possibly TRBD1 for D (6 bases). V dropped 2 bases and J dropped 2 bases, with 11 bases sitting between them. Germline values: CDR1 SGDLS, CDR2 YYNGEE. This CDR3 contains 15 residues.

CDR3 loop: CASIDGTGGNYGYTF. DNA for the CDR3: TGTGCCAGCATCGACGGGACAGGGGGTAACTATGGCTACACCTTC. This chain links TRBV6-5 with TRBJ1-2; 11 nucleotides match TRBD1. There are 15 residues in the CDR3. Losses at the gene ends were 7 bases for V and 1 base for J; bases not matched to a gene: 5. The germline V gene encodes CDR1 MNHEY and CDR2 SVGAGI.

The CDR3 sequence: CASSQEYLGAPEWYEQYF. CDR3 nucleotides: TGCGCCAGCAGCCAAGAATACCTGGGCGCCCCAGAGTGGTACGAGCAGTACTTC. V and J are TRBV4-1 and TRBJ2-7; no definite D call. The CDR3 is 18 amino acids. V lost 0 bases, J lost 4 bases, and 22 bases lay in between. From germline, CDR1 is MGHRA and CDR2 YSYEKL.

The V and J genes are TRBV5-1 and TRBJ1-1; D is possibly TRBD1 (6 bases). The ends were cut back, 4 bases at V and 5 bases at J, with 18 bases in the middle. Germline V gene sequence: CDR1 SGHRS, CDR2 YFSETQ. The CDR3 has 15 amino acids. The CDR3 spells CASSLPQAGVTEAFF. CDR3 bases: TGCGCCAGCAGCCTACCCCAGGCAGGGGTTACTGAAGCTTTCTTT. The full variable domain, rest sourced from reference TRBV5-1 and TRBJ1-1, is KAGVTQTPRYLIKTRGQQVTLSCSPISGHRSVSWYQQTPGQGLQFLFEYFSETQRNKGNFPGRFSGRQFSNSRSEMNVSTLELGDSALYLCASSLPQAGVTEAFFGQGTRLTVV.

The V call is TRBV30, the J call TRBJ2-3; TRBD2 might be the D (6 bases). Per germline, CDR1 GTSNPN and CDR2 SVGIG (reference sequence). Trimming pared 4 bases from V and 4 bases from J, leaving 15 bases between. The CDR3 consists of 14 residues. CDR3 sequence reads: CAWKSGFVPDTQYF. The DNA for the CDR3 is TGTGCCTGGAAGAGCGGGTTCGTCCCAGATACGCAGTATTTT.

The V gene is TRBV5-6, the J gene TRBJ1-2; 7 nucleotides match TRBD1. The CDR3 covers 14 residues. V lost 4 bases and J lost 8; bases outside the gene matches: 11. The V gene's germline CDR1 is SGHDT and CDR2 YYEEEE. CDR3 in DNA: TGTGCCAGCAGCCTCGGACAGGCTGCGGCGGGCTACACCTTC. It yields the protein CASSLGQAAAGYTF.

V gene TRBV10-3 combines with J gene TRBJ2-1, with TRBD1 as a possible D gene (6 bases). Trimming took 6 bases from V and 0 from J, leaving 9 bases between them. The CDR3 runs 14 residues. Germline CDR1 reads ENHRY; CDR2 reads SYGVKD. The CDR3 region is CAISRGGSYNEQFF. The CDR3, as DNA: TGTGCCATCAGCCGAGGGGGCTCCTACAATGAGCAGTTCTTC.

This sequence joins TRBV19 and TRBJ2-7; 7 nucleotides match TRBD1. With V trimmed by 6 bases and J by 6 bases, 8 bases remained unmatched. The CDR3 covers 13 residues. The germline gives CDR1 LNHDA, CDR2 SQIVND (reference sequence). CDR3 nucleotides: TGTGCCAGTAGCGGACAGGTTGGGGGCGAGCAGTACTTC. It translates to CASSGQVGGEQYF. The full variable domain, completed using reference TRBV19 and TRBJ2-7, is DGGITQSPKYLFRKEGQNVTLSCEQNLNHDAMYWYRQDPGQGLRLIYYSQIVNDFQKGDIAEGYSVSREKKESFPLTVTSAQKNPTAFYLCASSGQVGGEQYFGPGTRLTVT.

The chain has TRBV19 and TRBJ1-5, with D maybe TRBD1 (5 bases). Trimming removed 7 bases at V and 0 bases at J, with 19 bases between. This CDR3 has 17 amino acids. CDR1 is LNHDA, CDR2 SQIVND, per germline (reference sequence). As DNA, the CDR3 is TGTGCCAGTACCTTCATGGGGCCTATCTATAGCAATCAGCCCCAGCATTTT. Residues: CASTFMGPIYSNQPQHF.

Concerning this clone: Other DNA sequences of this sample code for an identical CDR3. The chain uses TRBV15 and TRBJ1-4; D is perhaps TRBD1 (6 bases). This CDR3 is 16 amino acids long. Trimming removed 0 bases from V and 5 bases from J, with 13 bases in between. Germline V CDR1 and CDR2: LNHNV, YYDKDF (reference sequence). The CDR3 spells CATSRDGGAGNEKLFF. DNA of the CDR3: TGTGCCACCAGCAGAGATGGGGGGGCGGGGAATGAAAAACTGTTTTTT.